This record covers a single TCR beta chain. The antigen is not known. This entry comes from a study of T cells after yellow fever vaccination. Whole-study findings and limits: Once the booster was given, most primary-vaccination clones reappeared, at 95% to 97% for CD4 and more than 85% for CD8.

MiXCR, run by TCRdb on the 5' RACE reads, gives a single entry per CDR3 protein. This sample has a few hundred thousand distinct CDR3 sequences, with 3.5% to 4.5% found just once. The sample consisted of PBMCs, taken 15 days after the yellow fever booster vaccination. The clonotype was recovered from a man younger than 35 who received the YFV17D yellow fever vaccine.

CDR3 sequence: CASSVAFRSYGYTF. The CDR3, as DNA: TGTGCCAGCAGCGTAGCCTTCAGGTCCTATGGCTACACCTTC. This chain uses TRBV9 with TRBJ1-2; D uncertain. Germline CDR1 reads SGDLS; CDR2 reads YYNGEE. The CDR3 is 14 amino acids. V lost 0 bases and J 4 bases, leaving 10 bases between the germline ends.